One sample yielded the 12 T cell receptor beta chains listed below, sequenced in a study of cytomegalovirus exposure and HLA in healthy donors. This PCR relied on a set of 60 Vbeta primers and 13 Jbeta primers. Produced via immunoSEQ multiplex PCR; TCRdb's table is partial and in-frame only. The sample consists of 90,000 to 130,000 clones, about 80% of them appearing once. Sequencing input: PBMCs. These TCRs come from a man in his thirties or forties in good health and CMV-seropositive.

V and J are TRBV4-1 and TRBJ2-3; 9 bases agree with TRBD2. Trimming removed 1 base from V and 1 base from J; junction bases left unmatched: 3. This CDR3 comprises 16 residues. Germline V gives CDR1 MGHRA, CDR2 YSYEKL. CDR3 nucleotides: TGCGCCAGCAGCCAAGGGAGACTAGCGGGCACAGATACGCAGTATTTT. Its translation is CASSQGRLAGTDTQYF.

The rearrangement joins TRBV7-9 to TRBJ1-3; D is uncertain. Per germline, CDR1 SEHNR and CDR2 FQNEAQ (reference sequence). The V end was cut by 2 bases, the J end by 0 bases, with 11 bases between. The CDR3 runs to 16 residues. In nucleotides, the CDR3 is TGTGCCAGCAGCTTATCACCGCGGAGCTCTGGAAACACCATATATTTT. Translating gives CASSLSPRSSGNTIYF.

The gene calls are TRBV18 and TRBJ2-7; D call uncertain. CDR1 and CDR2 from the germline V gene are KGHSH and LQKENI. This CDR3 is 14 amino acids long. Trimming pared 0 bases from V and 2 bases from J, leaving 8 bases between. The CDR3 region has the DNA TGTGCCAGCTCACCACCGGTCAGTACCTACGAGCAGTACTTC. Protein: CASSPPVSTYEQYF. Looking up the rest from reference TRBV18 and TRBJ2-7 gives the full variable domain: NAGVMQNPRHLVRRRGQEARLRCSPMKGHSHVYWYRQLPEEGLKFMVYLQKENIIDESGMPKERFSAEFPKEGPSILRIQQVVRGDSAAYFCASSPPVSTYEQYFGPGTRLTVT.

The V gene is TRBV9, the J gene TRBJ2-3; the D gene is possibly TRBD2 (7 bases). CDR3 length equals 16 residues. V was cut by 2 bases and J by 2 bases, with 15 bases left in between. Germline assignment: CDR1 SGDLS and CDR2 YYNGEE. The CDR3 sequence: CASSVVGRGHTDTQYF. The CDR3 nucleotides are TGTGCCAGCAGCGTCGTCGGGCGGGGGCACACAGATACGCAGTATTTT.

The rearrangement joins TRBV4-2 to TRBJ2-5, with 9 bases aligning to TRBD2. J was trimmed by 5 bases and V by 0 bases; bases with no gene match: 10. This CDR3 region has 17 residues. Germline V lookup: CDR1 LGHNA, CDR2 YNFKEQ. The CDR3, as DNA: TGTGCCAGCAGCCAAGAGGAGTGGCGGGGGGGCGTGGAGACCCAGTACTTC. Its translation is CASSQEEWRGGVETQYF.

The chain recombines TRBV2 with TRBJ1-1; TRBD1 aligns across 7 bases. Trimming at V came to 8 bases and at J to 2 bases, leaving 5 bases not matched to a gene. Germline assignment: CDR1 SNHLY and CDR2 FYNNEI. This CDR3 contains 13 residues. CDR3 DNA sequence: TGTGCCAGCCACCGGGACAGAAACACTGAAGCTTTCTTT. Its protein is CASHRDRNTEAFF.

V usage is TRBV5-1 and J usage is TRBJ1-2, with 11 positions matching TRBD1. V gave up 0 bases and J gave up 8 bases; unmatched junction bases: 9. The CDR3 has 16 residues. CDR1 and CDR2 from the germline V gene are SGHRS and YFSETQ. Written as DNA, the CDR3 is TGCGCCAGCAGCTTGGCCGCCCCGGGACAGGGGGACGGCTACACCTTC. Its protein product is CASSLAAPGQGDGYTF. Full variable domain (remainder filled in from reference TRBV5-1 and TRBJ1-2): KAGVTQTPRYLIKTRGQQVTLSCSPISGHRSVSWYQQTPGQGLQFLFEYFSETQRNKGNFPGRFSGRQFSNSRSEMNVSTLELGDSALYLCASSLAAPGQGDGYTFGSGTRLTVV.

This chain joins TRBV5-1 and TRBJ2-3; 8 bases are shared with TRBD1. The CDR3 is made up of 14 amino acids. V gave up 4 bases and J gave up 2 bases; unmatched junction bases: 3. Germline CDR1 and CDR2: SGHRS and YFSETQ. The CDR3 nucleotides are TGCGCCAGCAGCCTGGGACAGGCCACAGATACGCAGTATTTT. Translation: CASSLGQATDTQYF.

The gene calls are TRBV27 and TRBJ2-6, with 9 bases fitting TRBD1. Trimming cost V 8 bases and J 1 base; bases outside gene matches: 9. Germline-derived CDR1 and CDR2 are MNHEY and SMNVEV (reference sequence). The CDR3 is made up of 17 amino acids. CDR3 sequence (DNA): TGTGCCAGCTCATCAGACAGGGGGACATCTGGGGCCAACGTCCTGACTTTC. It yields the protein CASSSDRGTSGANVLTF.

This chain joins TRBV7-9 and TRBJ2-5; tentatively, D is TRBD2 (5 bases). V shed 5 bases and J shed 6 bases, with 16 bases lying between them. Germline V gene data show CDR1 as SEHNR and CDR2 as FQNEAQ (reference sequence). The CDR3 has 14 amino acids. The CDR3 nucleotides read TGTGCCAGCAGCCCGGGGAGCGAGTTAAAGACCCAGTACTTC. This gives the protein CASSPGSELKTQYF.

The chain links TRBV11-3 to TRBJ2-3; the D is unclear. The germline V gene has CDR1 SGHNT and CDR2 YENEEA. The CDR3 consists of 14 residues. V lost 3 bases to trimming and J lost 6 bases, with 13 bases between them. The CDR3 here is CASSLGPSQDTQYF. CDR3 sequence (DNA): TGTGCCAGCAGCTTGGGCCCCTCCCAGGATACGCAGTATTTT.

The sample holds a few counts of this clone. The genes are TRBV6-6 and TRBJ1-1; D is ambiguous. The CDR3 runs 11 residues. The V and J ends lost 11 bases and 8 bases respectively, with 15 bases between them. Germline V gives CDR1 MNHNY, CDR2 SVGAGI (reference sequence). CDR3 region: CAARGNFEAFF. The CDR3, as DNA: TGTGCCGCCAGAGGGAACTTCGAAGCTTTCTTT.